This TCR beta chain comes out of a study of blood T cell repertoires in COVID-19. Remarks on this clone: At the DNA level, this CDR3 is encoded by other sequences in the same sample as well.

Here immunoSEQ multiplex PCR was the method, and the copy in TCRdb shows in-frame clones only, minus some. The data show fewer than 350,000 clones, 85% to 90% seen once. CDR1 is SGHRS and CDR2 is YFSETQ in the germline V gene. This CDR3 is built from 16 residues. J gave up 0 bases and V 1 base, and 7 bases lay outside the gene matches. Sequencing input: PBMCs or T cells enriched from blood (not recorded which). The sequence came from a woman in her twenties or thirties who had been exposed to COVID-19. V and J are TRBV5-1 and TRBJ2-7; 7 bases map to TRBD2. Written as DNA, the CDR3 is TGCGCCAGCAGCTTGACCTCTAGCGGCCCCTCCTACGAGCAGTACTTC. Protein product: CASSLTSSGPSYEQYF.